This T cell receptor beta chain was captured by sequencing in a study of control samples from healthy donors and cancer patients. Measured with immunoSEQ multiplex PCR; TCRdb has only the in-frame clones, and not every one. The data show roughly 400,000 clones, approximately 92% seen once. The sequence was collected from a man between 40 and 49 years old with head and neck cancer. Sequenced sample: PBMCs.

CDR3 in DNA: TGTGCCAGCAGTTCCCAGGTGATGAACACTGAAGCTTTCTTT. It encodes CASSSQVMNTEAFF. The chain combines TRBV6-5 with TRBJ1-1; no clear D. V lost 4 bases and J lost 0, with 9 bases in between. CDR3 length: 14 amino acids. CDR1 MNHEY and CDR2 SVGAGI come from the germline V gene.